This TCR beta chain was recorded in a study of T cell repertoires in cytomegalovirus infection. For the study at large: HLA-B-restricted CMV epitopes that are well studied, plus recently identified HLA-C-restricted ones, were used by the study. Findings and caveats of the study: Based on cumulative public TCR beta family frequency, carriers of CMV plus the relevant HLA were identified.

TCRdb re-analysed the reads in MiXCR, keeping a single row per CDR3 protein. The sample shows about 830,000 distinct CDR3 sequences, approximately 29% of them seen only once. The germline V and J ends were trimmed by 4 bases and 0 bases, with 16 bases remaining between them. Germline V CDR1 and CDR2: SEHNR, FQNEAQ (reference sequence). The CDR3 length is 16 residues. With regard to this clonotype: The antigen is unknown.

V usage is TRBV7-9 and J usage is TRBJ2-7; tentative D call: TRBD1 (5 bases). This receptor was identified in a human donor in good health (CMV status not recorded). Some clones in this sample may be carry-over from other donors' samples. This specimen consisted of cultured CD8+ T cells from PBMCs, obtained from culture after CMV antigen stimulation. CDR3 sequence reads: CASSSSLTVLSYEQYF. CDR3 nucleotide sequence: TGTGCCAGCAGCTCTTCCCTGACAGTCCTCTCCTACGAGCAGTACTTC.